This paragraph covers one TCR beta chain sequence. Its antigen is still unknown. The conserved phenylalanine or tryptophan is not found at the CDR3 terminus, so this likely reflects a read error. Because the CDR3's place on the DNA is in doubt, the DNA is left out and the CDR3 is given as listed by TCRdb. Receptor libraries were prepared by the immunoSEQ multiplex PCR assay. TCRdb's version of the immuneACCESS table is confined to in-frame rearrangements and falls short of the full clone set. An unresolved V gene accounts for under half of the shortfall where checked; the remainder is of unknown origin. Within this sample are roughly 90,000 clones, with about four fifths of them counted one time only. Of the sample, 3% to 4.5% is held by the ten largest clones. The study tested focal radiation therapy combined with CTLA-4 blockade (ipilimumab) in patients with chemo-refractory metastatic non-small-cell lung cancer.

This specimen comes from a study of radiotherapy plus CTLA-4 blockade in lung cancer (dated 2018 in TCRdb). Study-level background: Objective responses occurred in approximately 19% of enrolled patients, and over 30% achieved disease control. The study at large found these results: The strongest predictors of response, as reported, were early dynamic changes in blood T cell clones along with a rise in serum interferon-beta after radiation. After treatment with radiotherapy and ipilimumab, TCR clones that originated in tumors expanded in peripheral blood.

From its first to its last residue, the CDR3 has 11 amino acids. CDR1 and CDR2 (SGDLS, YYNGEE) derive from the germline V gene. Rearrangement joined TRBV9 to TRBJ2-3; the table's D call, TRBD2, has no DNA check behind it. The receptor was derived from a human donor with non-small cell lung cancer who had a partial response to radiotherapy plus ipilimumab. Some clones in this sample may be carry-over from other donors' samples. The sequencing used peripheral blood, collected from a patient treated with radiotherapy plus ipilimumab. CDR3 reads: CARGGPLRTLA.